Sequencing of this T cell receptor (beta chain) was carried out in a study of T cell changes during pregnancy in multiple sclerosis. The germline CDR1 and CDR2 sequences are SGHTA and FQGNSA. The CDR3 covers 12 residues. Trimming pared 7 bases from V and 9 bases from J, leaving 14 bases between. Repertoires were generated with immunoSEQ multiplex PCR, while TCRdb's copy carries only in-frame clones and drops some. The table lists about 73,000 clones, 85% to 95% of them singletons. V gene TRBV7-2 combines with J gene TRBJ2-3; D uncertain. Sequenced here: peripheral blood, sampled in the third trimester of pregnancy. This receptor was obtained from a female donor in good health, enrolled as a control in a pregnancy study. The CDR3, as DNA: TGTGCCAGCACCACTCTGGCGGTCACGCAGTATTTT. Translated, it gives CASTTLAVTQYF.